One sample yielded the 9 T cell receptor beta chains listed below, sequenced in a study of cytomegalovirus exposure and HLA in healthy donors. PCR was performed using 60 Vbeta and 13 Jbeta primers. This table comes from immunoSEQ multiplex PCR, and its TCRdb copy is limited to in-frame clones, with some not included. The sample holds 95,000 to 150,000 clones, roughly 80% seen once. Input material: PBMCs. These receptors came from a woman aged 45-65 years in good health and CMV-seronegative.

This chain connects TRBV14 to TRBJ2-1, with D tentatively TRBD1 (6 bases). The V and J ends lost 3 bases and 7 bases respectively, with 10 bases between them. Germline-derived CDR1 and CDR2 are SGHDN and FVKESK. The length of the CDR3 is 13 residues. DNA for the CDR3: TGTGCCAGCAGCCACACAGGGCAGAATGAGCAGTTCTTC. Translated, it gives CASSHTGQNEQFF.

This clone was found once. This chain connects TRBV5-4 to TRBJ2-1; 8 nucleotides align to TRBD1. The V segment lost 4 bases and the J segment 6 bases; nucleotides outside the gene matches: 6. CDR3 size: 14 residues. CDR1 is SGHNT and CDR2 is YYREEE in the germline V gene (reference sequence). The CDR3 sequence is CASSHGQGLNEQFF. The CDR3, as DNA: TGTGCCAGCAGCCACGGACAGGGTCTCAATGAGCAGTTCTTC.

The CDR3 coding sequence is TGTGCCAGCAGTTCGACAGGGGGCACTAATGAAAAACTGTTTTTT. Translation: CASSSTGGTNEKLFF. The chain employs TRBV6-6 and TRBJ1-4; 10 positions match TRBD1. The CDR3 loop spans 15 amino acids. J gave up 2 bases and V 4 bases, and 1 base lay outside the gene matches. CDR1 is MNHNY and CDR2 is SVGAGI in the germline V gene (reference sequence).

The chain uses TRBV9 and TRBJ2-3; D is unclear. CDR3 length: 15 amino acids. Looked up from germline, CDR1 is SGDLS and CDR2 is YYNGEE. V was clipped by 0 bases and J by 3 bases, with 11 bases between them. CDR3: CASSVDDLRTDTQYF. The CDR3 DNA follows: TGTGCCAGCAGCGTAGATGACTTACGAACAGATACGCAGTATTTT. Full variable domain (outside the CDR3, taken from reference TRBV9 and TRBJ2-3): DSGVTQTPKHLITATGQRVTLRCSPRSGDLSVYWYQQSLDQGLQFLIQYYNGEERAKGNILERFSAQQFPDLHSELNLSSLELGDSALYFCASSVDDLRTDTQYFGPGTRLTVL.

The chain joins TRBV5-4 to TRBJ1-2; the D gene is possibly TRBD1 (6 bases). The V end was cut by 5 bases, the J end by 9 bases, with 14 bases between. Germline V gene sequence: CDR1 SGHNT, CDR2 YYREEE (reference sequence). CDR3 size: 12 residues. CDR3 protein: CASSPKDSSYTF. Here the CDR3 DNA reads TGTGCCAGCAGTCCGAAGGACAGCAGCTACACCTTC.

The V gene is TRBV7-3, the J gene TRBJ1-1; a possible D gene is TRBD1 (5 bases). Trimming took 4 bases from V and 6 from J, leaving 12 bases between them. CDR1 and CDR2 from the germline V gene are SGHTA and FQGTGA. This CDR3 region has 13 residues. The CDR3 sequence: CASSSQGAAEAFF. CDR3 nucleotide sequence: TGTGCCAGCAGCTCCCAGGGCGCCGCTGAAGCTTTCTTT.

The V and J genes are TRBV27 and TRBJ2-3, with D possibly matching TRBD1 (5 bases). V lost 3 bases, J lost 8 bases, and 18 bases lay in between. The CDR3 is made up of 15 amino acids. Germline V CDR1 and CDR2: MNHEY, SMNVEV (reference sequence). The DNA of the CDR3 is TGTGCCAGCAGTTTCTATGCGGATCAGGGTGGTACGCAGTATTTT. This translates into CASSFYADQGGTQYF.

This chain connects TRBV5-1 to TRBJ1-1; tentatively, D is TRBD1 (5 bases). The germline V gene encodes CDR1 SGHRS and CDR2 YFSETQ. V lost 0 bases to trimming and J lost 6 bases, with 21 bases between them. The CDR3 spans 17 residues. The CDR3 bases are TGCGCCAGCAGCTTGGCAACCCCCGGCAGGGTTATTGCTGAAGCTTTCTTT. As protein: CASSLATPGRVIAEAFF.

This chain links TRBV29-1 with TRBJ2-1, with D possibly matching TRBD2 (5 bases). This CDR3 contains 14 residues. V was clipped by 5 bases and J by 6 bases, with 17 bases between them. Germline CDR1 SQVTM, CDR2 ANQGSEA. The CDR3 is CSVRTDNAGNEQFF. In DNA form, the CDR3 reads TGCAGCGTTCGCACGGATAATGCGGGCAATGAGCAGTTCTTC.